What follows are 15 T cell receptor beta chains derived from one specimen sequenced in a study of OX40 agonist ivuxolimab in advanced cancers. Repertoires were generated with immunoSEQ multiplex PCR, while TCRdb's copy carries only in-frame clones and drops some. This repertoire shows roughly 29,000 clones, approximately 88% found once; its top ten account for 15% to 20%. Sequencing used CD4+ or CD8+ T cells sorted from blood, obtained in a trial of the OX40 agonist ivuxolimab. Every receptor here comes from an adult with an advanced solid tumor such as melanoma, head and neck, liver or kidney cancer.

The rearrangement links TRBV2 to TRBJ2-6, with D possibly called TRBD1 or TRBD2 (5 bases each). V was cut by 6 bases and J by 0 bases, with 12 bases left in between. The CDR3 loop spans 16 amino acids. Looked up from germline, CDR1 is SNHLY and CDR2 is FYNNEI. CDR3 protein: CASSSGPISGANVLTF. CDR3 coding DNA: TGTGCCAGCAGCTCGGGACCCATCTCTGGGGCCAACGTCCTGACTTTC.

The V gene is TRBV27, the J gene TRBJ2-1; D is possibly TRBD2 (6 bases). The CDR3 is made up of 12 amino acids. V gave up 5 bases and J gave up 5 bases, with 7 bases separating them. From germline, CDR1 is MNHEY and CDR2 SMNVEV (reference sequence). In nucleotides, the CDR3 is TGTGCCAGCAGTCGGGGGAACAATGAGCAGTTCTTC. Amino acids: CASSRGNNEQFF.

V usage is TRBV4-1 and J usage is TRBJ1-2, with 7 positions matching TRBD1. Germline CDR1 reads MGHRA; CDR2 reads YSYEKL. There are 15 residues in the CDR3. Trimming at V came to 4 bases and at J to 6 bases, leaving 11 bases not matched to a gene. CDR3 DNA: TGCGCCAGCAGCCCACCGGGACAGCTTTTTAATGGCTACACCTTC. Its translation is CASSPPGQLFNGYTF.

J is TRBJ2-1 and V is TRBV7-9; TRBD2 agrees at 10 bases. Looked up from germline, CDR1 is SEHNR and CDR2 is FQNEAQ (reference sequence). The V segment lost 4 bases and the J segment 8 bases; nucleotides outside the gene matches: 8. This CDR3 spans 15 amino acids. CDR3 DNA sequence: TGTGCCAGCAGCTCTCAAACTAGCGGGACAGATGAGCAGTTCTTC. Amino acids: CASSSQTSGTDEQFF.

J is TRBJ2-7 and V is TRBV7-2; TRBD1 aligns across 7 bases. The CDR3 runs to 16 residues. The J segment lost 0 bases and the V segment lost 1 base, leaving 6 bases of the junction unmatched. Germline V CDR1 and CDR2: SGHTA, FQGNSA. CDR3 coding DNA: TGTGCCAGCAGCTTAGAACGGGGACAGAGCTCCTACGAGCAGTACTTC. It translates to CASSLERGQSSYEQYF.

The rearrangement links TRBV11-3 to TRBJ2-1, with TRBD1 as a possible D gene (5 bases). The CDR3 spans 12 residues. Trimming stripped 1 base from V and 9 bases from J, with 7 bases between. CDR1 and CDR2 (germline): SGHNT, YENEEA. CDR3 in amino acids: CASSLAGLEQFF. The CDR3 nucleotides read TGTGCCAGCAGCTTAGCAGGGCTTGAGCAGTTCTTC. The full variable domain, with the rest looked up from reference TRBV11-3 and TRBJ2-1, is EAGVVQSPRYKIIEKKQPVAFWCNPISGHNTLYWYLQNLGQGPELLIRYENEEAVDDSQLPKDRFSAERLKGVDSTLKIQPAELGDSAVYLCASSLAGLEQFFGPGTRLTVL.

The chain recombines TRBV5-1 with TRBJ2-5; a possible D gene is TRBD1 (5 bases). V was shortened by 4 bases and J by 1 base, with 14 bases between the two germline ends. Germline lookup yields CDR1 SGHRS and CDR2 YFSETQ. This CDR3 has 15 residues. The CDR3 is CASSHYGQGQETQYF. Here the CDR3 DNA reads TGCGCCAGCAGCCACTACGGGCAGGGCCAAGAGACCCAGTACTTC.

The CDR3 is CASSQDRGKKAGMMGYTF. CDR3 coding DNA: TGCGCCAGCAGCCAAGATCGGGGCAAAAAGGCGGGTATGATGGGCTACACCTTC. The chain employs TRBV4-1 and TRBJ1-2; tentatively, D is TRBD1 (5 bases). The V end lost 0 bases, the J end lost 8 bases, and 25 bases lay between the germline ends. Germline lookup yields CDR1 MGHRA and CDR2 YSYEKL. This CDR3 has 18 amino acids.

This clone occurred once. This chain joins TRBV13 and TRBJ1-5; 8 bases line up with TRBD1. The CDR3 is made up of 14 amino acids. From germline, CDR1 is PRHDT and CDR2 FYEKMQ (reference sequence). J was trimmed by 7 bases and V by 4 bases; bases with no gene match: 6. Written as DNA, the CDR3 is TGTGCCAGCAGCTATGGACAGGGCGGACAGCCCCAGCATTTT. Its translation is CASSYGQGGQPQHF.

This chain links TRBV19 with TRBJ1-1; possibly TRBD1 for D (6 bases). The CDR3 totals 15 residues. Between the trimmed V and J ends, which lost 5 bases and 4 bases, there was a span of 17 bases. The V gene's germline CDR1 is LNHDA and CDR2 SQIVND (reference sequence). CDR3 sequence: CASSVPRGAGTEAFF. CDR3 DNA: TGTGCCAGTAGTGTCCCACGGGGGGCGGGCACTGAAGCTTTCTTT.

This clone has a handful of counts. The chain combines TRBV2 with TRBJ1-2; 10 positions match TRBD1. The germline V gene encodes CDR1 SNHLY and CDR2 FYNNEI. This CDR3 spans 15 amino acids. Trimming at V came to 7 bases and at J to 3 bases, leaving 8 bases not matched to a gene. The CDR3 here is CASTGDRGTYYGYTF. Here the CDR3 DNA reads TGTGCCAGCACTGGGGACAGGGGAACCTACTATGGCTACACCTTC.

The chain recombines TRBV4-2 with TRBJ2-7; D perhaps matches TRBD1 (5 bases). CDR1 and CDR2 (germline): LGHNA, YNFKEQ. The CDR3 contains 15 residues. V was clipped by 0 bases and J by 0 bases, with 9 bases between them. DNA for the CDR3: TGTGCCAGCAGCCAAGAGCCAGGGCTCTCCTACGAGCAGTACTTC. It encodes CASSQEPGLSYEQYF.

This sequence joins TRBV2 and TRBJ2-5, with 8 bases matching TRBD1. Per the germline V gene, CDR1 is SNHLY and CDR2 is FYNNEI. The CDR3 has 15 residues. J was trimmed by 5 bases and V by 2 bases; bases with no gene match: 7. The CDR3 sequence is CASSEYWGQAETQYF. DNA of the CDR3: TGTGCCAGCAGTGAATATTGGGGACAGGCGGAGACCCAGTACTTC.

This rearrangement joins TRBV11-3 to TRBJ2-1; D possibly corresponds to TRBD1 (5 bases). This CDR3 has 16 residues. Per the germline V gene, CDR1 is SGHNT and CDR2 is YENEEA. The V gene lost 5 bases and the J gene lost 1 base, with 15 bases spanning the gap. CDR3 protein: CASSPVLGQSYNEQFF. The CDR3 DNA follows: TGTGCCAGCAGCCCCGTCCTTGGACAATCCTACAATGAGCAGTTCTTC. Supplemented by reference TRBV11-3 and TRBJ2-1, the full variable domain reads EAGVVQSPRYKIIEKKQPVAFWCNPISGHNTLYWYLQNLGQGPELLIRYENEEAVDDSQLPKDRFSAERLKGVDSTLKIQPAELGDSAVYLCASSPVLGQSYNEQFFGPGTRLTVL.

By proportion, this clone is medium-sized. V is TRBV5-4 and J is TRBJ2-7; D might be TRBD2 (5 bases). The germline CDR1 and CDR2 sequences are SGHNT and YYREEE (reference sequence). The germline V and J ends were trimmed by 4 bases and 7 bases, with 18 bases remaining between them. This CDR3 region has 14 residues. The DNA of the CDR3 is TGTGCCAGCAGCGTGGACTCACAACCGGCGGAGCAGTACTTC. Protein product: CASSVDSQPAEQYF.